This T cell receptor (beta chain) was captured by sequencing in a study of cytomegalovirus exposure and HLA in healthy donors. Study findings and constraints: Later analysis suggested links between common viral pathogens and several top significant clusters. Analysis was performed later, and it showed HLA-associated TCR beta chains to be more clonally expanded than equally common others. A later analysis reportedly identified an Asian-associated ancestry cluster as carrying fewer N-insertions than the 666-donor mean. Accurate prediction of most subjects' HLA-A and HLA-B alleles from TCR beta sequences was reported.

V shed 5 bases and J shed 1 base, with 11 bases lying between them. The CDR3 runs to 14 residues. Per the germline V gene, CDR1 is SEHNR and CDR2 is FQNEAQ (reference sequence). Both 60 Vbeta primers and 13 Jbeta primers went into the PCR. The assay was immunoSEQ multiplex PCR, and TCRdb's table has in-frame clones only and misses some. Of 100,000 to 120,000 clones in the sample, 76% were seen once. The table lists this clone with a count of one. The antigen is unknown. The sequenced sample consisted of PBMCs. This sequence was found in a young man in good health and CMV-seropositive. This chain joins TRBV7-9 and TRBJ2-5; tentative D call: TRBD1 (5 bases). CDR3 DNA: TGTGCCAGCAGCCCCCTGGGGCGCCAAGAGACCCAGTACTTC. Translated: CASSPLGRQETQYF.